This T cell receptor (beta chain) was sequenced for a study of T cell clonotyping in hematopoietic cell transplantation. Regarding time point: recipient sample about 28 days before transplant, after cytoreduction. This CDR3 spans 15 amino acids. CDR1 and CDR2 from the germline V gene are SSHAT and FNYEAQ (reference sequence). This clone was counted once. An end of the junction differs from the germline gene, which may be a read error. Only in-frame clones appear in the TCRdb table, and some are missing; sequencing was by immunoSEQ multiplex PCR. The sample has roughly 30,000 clones, approximately 77% seen once; the top ten hold 1.8%.

The sequence was collected from a middle-aged man with acute myeloid leukemia. Some clones in this sample may be carry-over from other donors' samples. This rearrangement joins TRBV7-7 to TRBJ2-2, with TRBD2 identical over 10 bases. Sequencing used peripheral blood mononuclear cells, obtained before stem cell transplant. CDR3 sequence: CASSLGLAATGELFF. DNA for the CDR3: TGTGCTAGCAGCTTAGGACTAGCGGCCACCGGGGAGCTGTTTTTT.